This T cell receptor beta chain was identified in a study of shared clonotypes between healthy human individuals (dated by TCRdb to the early 2020s). With respect to the entire study: A few men and two women, aged 18 to 49 years, made up the cohort. The study deeply sequenced blood TCR repertoires of five healthy adults to estimate repertoire size and the extent of clonotype sharing between individuals. Per donor, leukapheresis produced somewhere between about 0.85 and 9.5 billion PBMCs. To increase sequencing depth and limit assay-specific biases, different laboratories used diverse techniques to prepare libraries and sequence TCR repertoires. For each donor, three plates each were used for CD4 naive and CD4 memory, two plates were used for CD8 naive, and one plate was used for CD8 memory.

Comment on this clone: This clone's antigen is unknown. There are no base qualities to consult, and no much larger clone falls within one base.

Results and caveats for the whole study, not just this receptor: Approximately 5% of naive CD4, roughly 3.6% of naive CD8, 2% to 2.5% of memory CD4, and around 0.42% of memory CD8 clonotypes were shared across several donors. Compared with non-shared clonotypes, clonotypes shared by all four sorted-subset donors had higher generation probabilities. Incomplete sequencing was indicated by rarefaction of sorted-subset datasets, despite the large sequencing depth. Only blood was sampled, and tissue TCR repertoires likely differ from those in blood. Because the study included only a small number of donors, the genetic and exposure-history diversity represented was limited. Based on pairwise subsampling, the degree of clonotype sharing among donors was expected to be affected by sequencing depth. Estimated clonotype richness was generally larger for naive than for memory subsets.

Healthy HIV-negative adults with no recently reported acute infections or vaccinations were included as donors. Only Caucasian adults living in Nashville, Tennessee, USA were represented among the donors. CD4+ T cells were enriched through magnetic negative selection, after which naive cells were positively selected on CD45RA and the remaining negative fraction served as the memory subset. Blood was obtained by leukapheresis, after which PBMCs were separated by Ficoll-Histopaque density gradient centrifugation and cryopreserved in liquid nitrogen vapor phase. Analytical flow cytometry was used to check the purity and quantity of each magnetically sorted T cell population. Genomic DNA was isolated from every sorted fraction and measured by UV absorbance on a Nanodrop 2000c. After removal of 1 base from V and 4 bases from J, the junction retains 1 base not matched to a gene. For CDR1 and CDR2, the germline V gene lists LGHNT and FRNRAP. Its CDR3 holds 14 amino acids, cysteine through phenylalanine. Only the CDR3 part of the read is kept: 42 bases, read in frame from the first base.

TCR CDR3 regions were amplified from genomic DNA by multiplex PCR using the deep immunoSEQ assay. Genomic DNA extracted from each cell subset was distributed evenly over all wells of several immunoSEQ 96-well plates, and each plate served as one replicate. For sorted subsets, 200 to 250 ng of genomic DNA, equivalent to around 31,000 T cell genomes, went into each replicate PCR. Purified libraries were quantified with a Qubit 3.0 fluorometer, sized on a Bioanalyzer 2100, and re-quantified with the KAPA Library Quantification kit. Every immunoSEQ 96-well plate was sequenced on a separate single-read 150-cycle Illumina NextSeq 550 flow cell. As for the authors' bioinformatics: Because the immunoSEQ output held only junctional sequences and lacked quality scores, the filtering could not match the filtering applied to full-length reads. To assign V/J genes and CDR3, sequences were annotated using PyIR, a Python wrapper for IgBLAST v1.9, with IMGT germline references. Reads were removed for weak V/J assignments (E-value above 1e-6), missing CDR3, stop codons, out-of-frame junctions, or ambiguous translated residues. A V3J clonotype was defined by an identical inferred V gene, J gene, and CDR3 amino acid sequence. The percentage overlap between two repertoires was calculated by dividing the number of shared unique clonotypes by the size of the smaller repertoire. Richness of each repertoire was evaluated using RTK rarefaction, the Chao1 estimator, and Recon v2.1 estimates of unobserved clonotypes. OLGA was used to compute generation probabilities for all TCRbeta clonotypes that the gDNA method yielded from a handful of donors. Held by TCRdb, this immuneACCESS table contains in-frame sequences only and omits some clones. Under half of the omission traces to an unresolved V gene where checked; the cause of the rest is unknown. V and J calls and clone size are those listed in that table; D and trimming were worked out from the DNA. The sample includes about 1 million clones, with about 80% observed a single time. Roughly 1.4% of the sample goes to the ten largest clones.

The sequenced sample was memory CD4+ T cells sorted from blood. Per the publication, the cell subset or site label means: CD45RA-negative fraction. The clonotype comes from a man between 18 and 35 years old in good health. In this chain, TRBV12-5 is recombined with TRBJ1-2, with 9 bases matching TRBD1. This receptor has the CDR3 CASGLGTGAYGYTF. Here is the DNA: TGTGCTAGTGGTTTGGGGACAGGGGCCTATGGCTACACCTTC.